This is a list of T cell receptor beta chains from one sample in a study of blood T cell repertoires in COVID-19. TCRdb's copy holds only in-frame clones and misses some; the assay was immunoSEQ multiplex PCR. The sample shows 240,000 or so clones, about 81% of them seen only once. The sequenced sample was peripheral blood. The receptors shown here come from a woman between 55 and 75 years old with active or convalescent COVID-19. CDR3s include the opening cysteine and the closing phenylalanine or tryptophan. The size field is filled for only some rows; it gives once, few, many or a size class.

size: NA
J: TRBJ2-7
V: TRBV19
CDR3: CAGSGSSGEQYF

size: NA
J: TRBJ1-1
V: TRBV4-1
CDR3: CASSQDHPLRTGQNTEAFF

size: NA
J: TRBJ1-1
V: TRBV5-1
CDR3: CASSFGTGSNTEAFF

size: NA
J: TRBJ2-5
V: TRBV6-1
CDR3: CASSETGGRETQYF

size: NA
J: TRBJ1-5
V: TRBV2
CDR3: CASSERTGPNQPQHF

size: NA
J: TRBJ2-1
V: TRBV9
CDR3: CASSVEAVGSYNEQFF

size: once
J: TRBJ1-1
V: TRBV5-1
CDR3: CASSSTTGGYNTEAFF

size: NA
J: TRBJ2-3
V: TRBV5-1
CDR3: CASSGGGAADTQYF

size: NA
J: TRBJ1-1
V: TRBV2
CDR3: CATTPGPTEAFF

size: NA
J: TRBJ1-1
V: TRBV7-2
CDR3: CASSPRTVGEAFF

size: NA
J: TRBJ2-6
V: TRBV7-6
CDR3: CASSLRGAGGANVLTF

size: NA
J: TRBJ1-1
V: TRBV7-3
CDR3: CASSPGQGGVGAEAFF

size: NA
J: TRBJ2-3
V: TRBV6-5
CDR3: CASMSGGPGTQYF

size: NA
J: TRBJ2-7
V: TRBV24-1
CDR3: CATSARGEDEQYF

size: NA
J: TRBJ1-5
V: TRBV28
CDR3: CASSPPPEAPNQPQHF

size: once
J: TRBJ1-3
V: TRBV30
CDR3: CAWSLYALENTIYF

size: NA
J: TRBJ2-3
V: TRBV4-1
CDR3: CASSQGPQAGGPHQEDF

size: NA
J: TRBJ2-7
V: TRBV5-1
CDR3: CASSSGTSDIYEQYF

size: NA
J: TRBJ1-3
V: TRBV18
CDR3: CASSPPFGQGASGNTIYF

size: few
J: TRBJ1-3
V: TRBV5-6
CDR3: CASSSLDRVVGNTIYF

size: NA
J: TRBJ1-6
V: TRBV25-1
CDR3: CASLPAGRSNSPLHF

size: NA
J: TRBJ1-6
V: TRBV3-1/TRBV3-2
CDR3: CASSQDRGDRDRLLF

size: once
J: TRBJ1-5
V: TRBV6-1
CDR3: CASSELTGVGNQPQHF

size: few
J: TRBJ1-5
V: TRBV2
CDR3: CASSQGQPQHF

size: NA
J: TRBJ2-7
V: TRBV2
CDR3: CASSVMVRREEQYF

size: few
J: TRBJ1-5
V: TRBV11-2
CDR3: CASSFTSSNQPQHF

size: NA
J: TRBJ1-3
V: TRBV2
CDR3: CASSVRDRDSGNTIYF

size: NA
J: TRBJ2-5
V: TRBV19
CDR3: CASSMRDRYSETQYF

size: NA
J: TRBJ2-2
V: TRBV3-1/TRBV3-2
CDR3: CASSQGGRGRAGELFF

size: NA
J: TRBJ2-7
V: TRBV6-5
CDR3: CASSPGQGWYEQYF

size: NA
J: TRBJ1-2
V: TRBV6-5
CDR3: CASSRTGQGGYTF

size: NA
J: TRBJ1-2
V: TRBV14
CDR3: CASSQERQVYGYTF

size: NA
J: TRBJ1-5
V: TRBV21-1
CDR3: CASTRLIPRWGNQPQHF

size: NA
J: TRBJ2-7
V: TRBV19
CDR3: CASSIGGRTYEQYF

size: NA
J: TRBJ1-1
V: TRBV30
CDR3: CAWSVYQGQTEAFF

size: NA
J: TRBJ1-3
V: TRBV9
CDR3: CASSVGHWRVGGNTIYF

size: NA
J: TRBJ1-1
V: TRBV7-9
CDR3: CASRPGNPLAFF

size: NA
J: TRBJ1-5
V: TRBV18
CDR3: CASSPTQGSNQPQHF

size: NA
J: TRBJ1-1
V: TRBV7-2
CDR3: CASSLTRTGSGNTEAFF

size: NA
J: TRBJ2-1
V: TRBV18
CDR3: CASSPPMTVSEQFF

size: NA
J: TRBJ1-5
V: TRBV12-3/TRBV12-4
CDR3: CASSLGPYQPQHF

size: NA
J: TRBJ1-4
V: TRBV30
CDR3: CAWSVTGILTNEKLFF

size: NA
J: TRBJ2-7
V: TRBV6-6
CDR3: CASTHLVHYEQYF

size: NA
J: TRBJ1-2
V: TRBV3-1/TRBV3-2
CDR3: CASSQQGSIVGYTF

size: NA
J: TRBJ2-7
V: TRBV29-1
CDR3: CSVQDRGYEQYF

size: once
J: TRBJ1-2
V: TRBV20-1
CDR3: CSAIGVYGYTF

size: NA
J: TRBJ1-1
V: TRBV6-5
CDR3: CASSKRDRAGTEAFF

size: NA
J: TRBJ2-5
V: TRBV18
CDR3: CASSPLGVSLQETQYF

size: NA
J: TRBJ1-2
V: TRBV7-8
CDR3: CASSLVGGFYGYTF

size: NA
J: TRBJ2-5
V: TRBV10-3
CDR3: CASLQGVGETQYF

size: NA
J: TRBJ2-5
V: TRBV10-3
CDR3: CAISGGTSGEETQYF

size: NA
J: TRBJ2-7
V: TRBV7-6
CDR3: CASSFRTGGEDEQYF

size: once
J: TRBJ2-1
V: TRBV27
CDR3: CASSLLGGGNEQFF

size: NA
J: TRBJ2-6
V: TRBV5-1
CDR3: CASSRGQGARGANVLTF

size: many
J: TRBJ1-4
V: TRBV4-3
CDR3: CASSQDSGTANEKLFF